Listed below are T cell receptor beta chains from one sample, sequenced in a study of CD8+ T cells in alopecia areata. The data were produced by immunoSEQ multiplex PCR, yet TCRdb's version contains in-frame clones alone and is incomplete. The sample holds 55,000 to 70,000 clones, roughly 44% seen once. The specimen was CD8+ T cells sorted from blood, collected at week 0. All receptors derive from a human donor with alopecia areata. CDR3s include the opening cysteine and the closing phenylalanine or tryptophan. D genes are given only for firm matches. Clone size appears in some rows only: once, few, many, or a class for an expanded clone.

abundance: -; d_gene: -; len: 13; j_gene: TRBJ2-7; v_gene: TRBV9; CDR3nt: TGTGCCAGTTCGGAAGGCGATTACTACGAGCAGTACTTC; CDR3aa: CASSEGDYYEQYF
abundance: -; d_gene: TRBD1; len: 15; j_gene: TRBJ2-7; v_gene: TRBV4-3; CDR3nt: TGCGCCAGCAGCCAAGATACGGGACAGTCCTACGAGCAGTACTTC; CDR3aa: CASSQDTGQSYEQYF
abundance: -; d_gene: -; len: 14; j_gene: TRBJ2-1; v_gene: TRBV29-1; CDR3nt: TGCAGCGTTGAAGACGAGAGGAACTACAATGAGCAGTTCTTC; CDR3aa: CSVEDERNYNEQFF
abundance: medium-sized; d_gene: TRBD2; len: 16; j_gene: TRBJ2-5; v_gene: TRBV28; CDR3nt: TGTGCCAGCAGGGGCGGACTAGCGGGAGCTGAAGAGACCCAGTACTTC; CDR3aa: CASRGGLAGAEETQYF
abundance: -; d_gene: -; len: 14; j_gene: TRBJ1-1; v_gene: TRBV6-5; CDR3nt: TGTGCCAGCAGTTACGCAGGGGACGCCACTGAAGCTTTCTTT; CDR3aa: CASSYAGDATEAFF
abundance: -; d_gene: TRBD2; len: 16; j_gene: TRBJ2-5; v_gene: TRBV4-1; CDR3nt: TGCGCCAGCAGCCAACGACCACCAGCGGGAGTGGAGACCCAGTACTTC; CDR3aa: CASSQRPPAGVETQYF
abundance: -; d_gene: -; len: 12; j_gene: TRBJ2-4; v_gene: TRBV7-9; CDR3nt: TGTGCCAGCAGCTCGTCGCGGGACATTCAGTACTTC; CDR3aa: CASSSSRDIQYF
abundance: few; d_gene: -; len: 12; j_gene: TRBJ2-1; v_gene: TRBV7-9; CDR3nt: TGTGCCAGCAGCTTAGGGTACAATGAGCAGTTCTTC; CDR3aa: CASSLGYNEQFF
abundance: few; d_gene: -; len: 14; j_gene: TRBJ1-3; v_gene: TRBV29-1; CDR3nt: TGCAGCGTCGTACCGGAGGGTTCTGGAAACACCATATATTTT; CDR3aa: CSVVPEGSGNTIYF
abundance: -; d_gene: -; len: 11; j_gene: TRBJ2-2; v_gene: TRBV20-1; CDR3nt: TGCAGTGCCCTTAGCCCCGGGGAGCTGTTTTTT; CDR3aa: CSALSPGELFF
abundance: few; d_gene: -; len: 8; j_gene: TRBJ2-5; v_gene: TRBV29-1; CDR3nt: TGCAGCACAGAGACCCAGTACTTC; CDR3aa: CSTETQYF